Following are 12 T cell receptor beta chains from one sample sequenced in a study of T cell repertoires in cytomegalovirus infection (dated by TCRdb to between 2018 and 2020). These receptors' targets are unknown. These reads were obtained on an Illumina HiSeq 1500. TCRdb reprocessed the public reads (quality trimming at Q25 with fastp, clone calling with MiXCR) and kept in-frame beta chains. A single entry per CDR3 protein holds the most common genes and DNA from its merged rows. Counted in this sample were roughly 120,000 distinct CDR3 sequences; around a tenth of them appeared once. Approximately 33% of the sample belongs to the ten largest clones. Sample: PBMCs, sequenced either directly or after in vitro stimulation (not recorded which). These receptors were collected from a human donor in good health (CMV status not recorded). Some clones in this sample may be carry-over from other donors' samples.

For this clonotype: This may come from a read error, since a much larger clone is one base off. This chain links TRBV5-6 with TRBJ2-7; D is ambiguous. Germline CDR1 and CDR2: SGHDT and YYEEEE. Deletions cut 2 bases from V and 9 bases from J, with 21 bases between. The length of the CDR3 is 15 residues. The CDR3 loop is CASSFSTNPVVGQYF. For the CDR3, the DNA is TGTGCCAGCAGCTTTAGCACAAACCCTGTGGTGGGGCAGTACTTC.

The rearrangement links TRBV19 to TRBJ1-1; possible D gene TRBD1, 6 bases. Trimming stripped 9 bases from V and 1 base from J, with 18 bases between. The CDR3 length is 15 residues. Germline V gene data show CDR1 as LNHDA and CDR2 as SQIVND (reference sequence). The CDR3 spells CASHLGTYKNTEAFF. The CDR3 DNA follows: TGTGCCAGCCACCTTGGGACATACAAGAACACTGAAGCTTTCTTT.

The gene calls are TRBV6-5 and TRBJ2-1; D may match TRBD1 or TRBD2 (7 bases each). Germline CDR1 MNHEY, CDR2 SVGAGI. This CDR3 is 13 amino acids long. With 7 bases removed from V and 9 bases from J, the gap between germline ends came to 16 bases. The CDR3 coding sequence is TGTGCCAGCATCTCCAGGGGGGGGGGTGAGCAGTTCTTC. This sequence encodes CASISRGGGEQFF.

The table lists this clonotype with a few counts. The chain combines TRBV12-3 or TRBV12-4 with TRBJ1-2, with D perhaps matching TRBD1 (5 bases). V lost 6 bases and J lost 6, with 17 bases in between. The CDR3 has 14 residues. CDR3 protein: CASSPGGGFDGYTF. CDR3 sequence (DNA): TGTGCCAGCAGCCCTGGGGGAGGATTCGATGGCTACACCTTC.

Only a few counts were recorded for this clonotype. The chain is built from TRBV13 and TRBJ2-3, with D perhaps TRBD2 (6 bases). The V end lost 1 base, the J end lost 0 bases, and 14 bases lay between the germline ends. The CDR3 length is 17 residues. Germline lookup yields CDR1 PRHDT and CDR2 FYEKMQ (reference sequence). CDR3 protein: CASSLAETSPSTDTQYF. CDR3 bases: TGTGCCAGCAGCTTAGCGGAGACTAGTCCTAGCACAGATACGCAGTATTTT.

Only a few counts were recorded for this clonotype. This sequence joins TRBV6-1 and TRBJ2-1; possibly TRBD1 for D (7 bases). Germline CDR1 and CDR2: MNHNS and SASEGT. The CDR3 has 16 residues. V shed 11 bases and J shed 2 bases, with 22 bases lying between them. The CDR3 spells CAVRGYSGATYNEQFF. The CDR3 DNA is TGTGCCGTCAGGGGGTACTCGGGAGCCACCTACAATGAGCAGTTCTTC.

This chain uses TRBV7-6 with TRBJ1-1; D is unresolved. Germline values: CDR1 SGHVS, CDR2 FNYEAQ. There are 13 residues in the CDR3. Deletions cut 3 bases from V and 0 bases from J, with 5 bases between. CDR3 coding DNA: TGTGCCAGCAGCTTTAGAATGAACACTGAAGCTTTCTTT. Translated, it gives CASSFRMNTEAFF.

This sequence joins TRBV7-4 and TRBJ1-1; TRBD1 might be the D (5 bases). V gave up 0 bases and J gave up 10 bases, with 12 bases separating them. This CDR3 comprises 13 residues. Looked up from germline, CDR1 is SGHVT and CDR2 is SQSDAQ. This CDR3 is CASSLAGRDGAFF. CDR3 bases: TGTGCCAGCAGCTTAGCAGGCCGGGACGGAGCTTTCTTT.

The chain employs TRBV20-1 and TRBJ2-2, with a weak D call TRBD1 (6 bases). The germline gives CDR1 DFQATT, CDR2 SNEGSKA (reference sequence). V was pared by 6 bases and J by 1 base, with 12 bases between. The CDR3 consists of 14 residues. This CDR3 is CSAPGTQNTGELFF. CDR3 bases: TGCAGTGCCCCCGGGACACAGAACACCGGGGAGCTGTTTTTT.

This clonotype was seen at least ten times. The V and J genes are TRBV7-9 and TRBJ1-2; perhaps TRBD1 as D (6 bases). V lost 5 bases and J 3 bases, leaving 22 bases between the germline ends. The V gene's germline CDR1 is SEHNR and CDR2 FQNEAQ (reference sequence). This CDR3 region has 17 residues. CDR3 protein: CASSHVVGGRGDYGYTF. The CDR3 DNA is TGTGCCAGCAGCCACGTTGTGGGGGGCAGGGGAGACTATGGCTACACCTTC.

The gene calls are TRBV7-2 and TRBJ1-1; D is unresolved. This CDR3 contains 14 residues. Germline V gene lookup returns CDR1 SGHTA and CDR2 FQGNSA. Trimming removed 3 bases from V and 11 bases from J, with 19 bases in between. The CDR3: CASSFEHPRLWAFF. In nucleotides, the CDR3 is TGTGCCAGCAGCTTCGAACATCCTCGGCTGTGGGCTTTCTTT. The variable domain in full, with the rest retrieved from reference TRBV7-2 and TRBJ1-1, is GAGVSQSPSNKVTEKGKDVELRCDPISGHTALYWYRQSLGQGLEFLIYFQGNSAPDKSGLPSDRFSAERTGGSVSTLTIQRTQQEDSAVYLCASSFEHPRLWAFFGQGTRLTVV.

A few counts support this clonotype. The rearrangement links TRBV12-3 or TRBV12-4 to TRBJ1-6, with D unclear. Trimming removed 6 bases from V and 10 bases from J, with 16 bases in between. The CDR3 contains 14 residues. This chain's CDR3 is CASREGRLGSPLHF. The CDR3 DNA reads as TGTGCCAGCAGGGAGGGCAGGCTCGGGTCACCCCTCCACTTT.